This T cell receptor beta chain was recorded in a study of blood T cell repertoires in COVID-19. This CDR3 is 16 amino acids long. V shed 4 bases, J shed 5 bases, and the junction held 6 bases outside the gene matches. Germline CDR1 reads MNHEY; CDR2 reads SVGAGI. In the authors' workflow: The assay estimated nucleated cells by amplifying reference gene primers. Using immunoSEQ multiplex PCR, the repertoire was profiled, and TCRdb retains in-frame clones only, with some absent. D and trimming come from the DNA, and the V and J calls and clone size come from that table. The sample holds about 140,000 clones; roughly 80% are singletons and the top ten take 5.5%.

This receptor was obtained from a man aged 40-55 years with acute COVID-19. V gene TRBV6-5 combines with J gene TRBJ2-2, with TRBD2 identical over 11 bases. Sequenced: PBMCs or T cells enriched from blood (not recorded which). In DNA form, the CDR3 reads TGTGCCAGCAGTTTAGCGGGGGGGCCGGAGACCGGGGAGCTGTTTTTT. It specifies CASSLAGGPETGELFF.